A selection of T cell receptor beta chains follows, all from one sample in a study of cytomegalovirus exposure and HLA in healthy donors. Measured with immunoSEQ multiplex PCR; TCRdb has only the in-frame clones, and not every one. The sample yields 170,000 or so clones, 70% to 80% seen once. The sequenced sample was PBMCs. The receptors here all came from a male donor in good health and CMV-seronegative. Both conserved end residues are part of each CDR3. The D gene is left open where the match is weak. The size entry is marked missing in some rows and otherwise reads once, few, many or a size class.

TRBV6-5	NA	NA	TRBJ2-3	CASSYSRATDTQYF	TGTGCCAGCAGTTACTCGCGGGCCACAGATACGCAGTATTTT
TRBV7-9	NA	NA	TRBJ2-7	CASSPLPSMSSEQYF	TGTGCCAGCAGCCCGCTCCCCTCTATGAGTAGCGAGCAGTACTTC
TRBV5-8	TRBD1	NA	TRBJ2-7	CASSRTGYEQYF	TGTGCCAGCAGCAGGACAGGCTACGAGCAGTACTTC
TRBV25-1	NA	NA	TRBJ2-7	CASSEWGRTKDEQYF	TGTGCCAGCAGTGAATGGGGGAGGACTAAGGACGAGCAGTACTTC
TRBV25-1	TRBD2	NA	TRBJ2-3	CASRDPSGRGTDTQYF	TGTGCCAGCAGGGACCCAAGCGGGAGAGGCACAGATACGCAGTATTTT
TRBV6-1	NA	NA	TRBJ1-5	CASSARQVYSNQPQHF	TGTGCCAGCAGTGCCAGACAGGTCTATAGCAATCAGCCCCAGCATTTT
TRBV7-3	NA	few	TRBJ1-1	CASSLMVVRNTEAFF	TGTGCCAGCAGCTTAATGGTGGTCAGGAACACTGAAGCTTTCTTT
TRBV27	TRBD1	few	TRBJ1-2	CASKVERGLGGYTF	TGTGCCAGCAAGGTGGAAAGGGGGCTTGGAGGCTACACCTTC
TRBV9	TRBD2	few	TRBJ2-1	CASSVGGGQGNYNEQFF	TGTGCCAGCAGCGTAGGCGGGGGGCAGGGAAACTACAATGAGCAGTTCTTC
TRBV9	TRBD1	NA	TRBJ2-7	CASSVAGTGLYEQYF	TGTGCCAGCAGCGTAGCCGGGACAGGGCTCTACGAGCAGTACTTC
TRBV27	NA	NA	TRBJ1-5	CASSFRQPDQPQHF	TGTGCCAGCAGTTTCCGACAGCCTGATCAGCCCCAGCATTTT
TRBV4-1	TRBD1	NA	TRBJ1-2	CASSQASGTGLYGYTF	TGCGCCAGCAGCCAAGCCTCCGGGACAGGGCTCTATGGCTACACCTTC
TRBV4-2	TRBD2	NA	TRBJ2-1	CASSQAGVNEQFF	TGTGCCAGCAGCCAGGCGGGAGTCAACGAGCAGTTCTTC
TRBV19	TRBD1	NA	TRBJ1-5	CASTPTGQGTSNQPQHF	TGTGCCAGTACCCCAACGGGACAGGGAACGAGCAATCAGCCCCAGCATTTT
TRBV12-5	TRBD1	NA	TRBJ2-1	CASGFVLDRGDNEQFF	TGTGCTAGTGGTTTTGTATTGGACAGGGGGGACAATGAGCAGTTCTTC
TRBV19	TRBD1	once	TRBJ2-7	CASSVTGTGIYEQYF	TGTGCCAGTAGTGTCACCGGGACAGGGATTTACGAGCAGTACTTC
TRBV19	NA	NA	TRBJ2-7	CASRPPGPSDEQYF	TGTGCCAGTAGACCGCCCGGGCCTAGCGACGAGCAGTACTTC
TRBV29-1	NA	once	TRBJ1-1	CSGRRELNTEAFF	TGCAGCGGGAGACGGGAGCTGAACACTGAAGCTTTCTTT
TRBV6-1	TRBD2	NA	TRBJ2-7	CASSGGLAYEQYF	TGTGCCAGCAGTGGAGGACTAGCCTACGAGCAGTACTTC
TRBV2	NA	NA	TRBJ2-3	CASTERWGADTQYF	TGTGCCAGCACCGAAAGGTGGGGGGCAGATACGCAGTATTTT
TRBV5-4	TRBD1	NA	TRBJ1-1	CASSWRTGASEAFF	TGTGCCAGCAGCTGGAGGACAGGGGCCTCTGAAGCTTTCTTT
TRBV19	NA	few	TRBJ2-5	CASSISGNRETQYF	TGTGCCAGTAGTATCTCGGGGAACCGAGAGACCCAGTACTTC
TRBV30	TRBD1	NA	TRBJ1-5	CAWSLGTGGNQPQHF	TGTGCCTGGAGTCTAGGAACAGGGGGCAATCAGCCCCAGCATTTT
TRBV6-6	TRBD2	NA	TRBJ2-1	CASSLGLAGGDEQFF	TGTGCCAGCAGCCTTGGACTAGCGGGAGGGGATGAGCAGTTCTTC
TRBV27	NA	NA	TRBJ1-4	CASSFAGAGTATNEKLFF	TGTGCCAGCAGTTTTGCGGGGGCGGGGACTGCAACTAATGAAAAACTGTTTTTT
TRBV29-1	NA	once	TRBJ2-1	CSVEENTNEQFF	TGCAGCGTTGAAGAGAACACAAATGAGCAGTTCTTC
TRBV30	NA	NA	TRBJ2-7	CAWRARVSYEQYF	TGTGCCTGGCGCGCCAGGGTCTCCTACGAGCAGTACTTC
TRBV28	NA	NA	TRBJ2-2	CASYEGGSLNTGELFF	TGTGCCAGCTATGAGGGCGGGTCTTTGAACACCGGGGAGCTGTTTTTT
TRBV28	NA	NA	TRBJ2-7	CASSSNADEQYF	TGTGCCAGCAGTTCGAACGCAGACGAGCAGTACTTC